This record concerns one TCR beta chain sequence. The antigen it binds to is not known. Per-nucleotide qualities are absent, and no much larger clonotype sits a single base away. A distance of 3 bases separates the germline ends of V and J, which lose 3 bases and 7 bases respectively. The germline V gene (reference sequence) yields DFQATT for CDR1 and SNEGSKA for CDR2. The CDR3 goes from the cysteine to the phenylalanine over 9 residues. Only the CDR3 DNA stays, 27 bases, in frame from base 1. The donors were healthy, HIV-negative adults who had no recently reported acute infections or vaccinations. Every donor was a Caucasian adult residing in Nashville, Tennessee, USA. CD4+ T cells were enriched by magnetic negative selection; naive cells were then positively selected on CD45RA, and the negative fraction formed the memory subset. Blood was collected by leukapheresis, and PBMCs were isolated by Ficoll-Histopaque density gradient centrifugation and then cryopreserved in liquid nitrogen vapor phase. Purity and quantity of every magnetically sorted T cell population were checked by analytical flow cytometry. Genomic DNA was isolated from every sorted fraction and measured by UV absorbance on a Nanodrop 2000c.

The data stem from a study of shared clonotypes between healthy human individuals (dated by TCRdb to the early 2020s). About the investigation overall: The cohort comprised a couple of women and a few men aged 18 to 49 years. Per donor, leukapheresis produced somewhere between about 0.94 and 10 billion PBMCs. Per donor, three plates each were used for CD4 naive and CD4 memory, two for CD8 naive, and one for CD8 memory. Blood TCR repertoires of about 5 healthy adults were deeply sequenced to estimate repertoire size and the extent of clonotype sharing between individuals. Different laboratories and diverse techniques were used to prepare libraries and sequence TCR repertoires, to increase sequencing depth and limit assay-specific biases. What the authors observed across the whole study: Clonotypes shared by all four sorted-subset donors showed higher generation probabilities than non-shared clonotypes. Because the study included a small number of donors, the genetic and exposure-history diversity represented was limited. Only blood was sampled, and tissue TCR repertoires likely differ from those in blood. When a handful of donors were compared, the shared fraction of clonotypes was about 5% for naive CD4, 3.5% for naive CD8, roughly 2.5% for memory CD4, and less than 0.5% for memory CD8. Based on pairwise subsampling, the degree of clonotype sharing among donors was expected to be affected by sequencing depth. Incomplete sequencing was indicated by rarefaction of sorted-subset datasets, despite the large sequencing depth. Naive subsets generally had larger estimated clonotype richness than memory subsets did.

Using the deep immunoSEQ assay, multiplex PCR amplified TCR CDR3 regions from genomic DNA. Extracted genomic DNA from each cell subset was distributed evenly across all wells of several immunoSEQ 96-well plates, and each plate was treated as a replicate. For sorted subsets, each replicate PCR was loaded with around 220 ng genomic DNA, equivalent to about 30,000 T cell genomes. Purified libraries were measured with a Qubit 3.0 fluorometer, size-checked on a Bioanalyzer 2100, and measured again with the KAPA Library Quantification kit. Every immunoSEQ 96-well plate was sequenced on a separate single-read 150-cycle Illumina NextSeq 550 flow cell. As for the authors' bioinformatics: Because only junctional sequences without quality scores were contained in the immunoSEQ output, filtering matching that applied to full-length reads could not be performed. Sequences were annotated with PyIR, a Python wrapper for IgBLAST v1.9, and V/J genes and CDR3 were assigned using IMGT germline references. Any read was removed if the V/J assignment was weak (E-value above 1e-6), the CDR3 was missing, or the read contained stop codons, out-of-frame junctions, or ambiguous translated residues. V3J clonotypes were defined by identical inferred V gene, J gene, and CDR3 amino acid sequence. Percentage overlap between repertoires was computed as shared unique clonotypes divided by the size of the smaller repertoire. Three approaches were used to assess repertoire richness: RTK rarefaction, the Chao1 estimator, and Recon v2.1 estimates of unobserved clonotypes. OLGA was used to compute generation probabilities for all TCRbeta clonotypes that the gDNA method yielded from a few donors. TCRdb's version of the immuneACCESS table is confined to in-frame rearrangements and falls short of the full clone set. An unresolved V gene accounts for under half of the shortfall where checked; the remainder is of unknown origin. That table gives V, J and clone size, and the DNA gave D and trimming. The sample has 330,000 or so clones on record, less than 75% of them singletons. The ten largest clones take up around 9.3% of the sample.

The V gene is TRBV20-1 and the J gene is TRBJ2-5, with the D gene too uncertain to name. Source material: memory CD4+ T cells sorted from blood. This specimen's cell subset or site label, interpreted: CD45RA-negative fraction. The TCR originated in a man aged 25 to 45 in good health. The CDR3 is CSARGTQYF. The nucleotide sequence reads TGCAGTGCTAGGGGGACCCAGTACTTC.